What follows are 13 T cell receptor beta chains derived from one specimen sequenced in a study of blood T cell repertoires in COVID-19. The protocol was immunoSEQ multiplex PCR, while the TCRdb copy is restricted to in-frame clones and leaves out a portion. The data contain a few hundred thousand clones, 80% to 90% of them singletons. Material: PBMCs or T cells enriched from blood (not recorded which). These receptors all come from a woman aged 40 to 55 with acute COVID-19.

The CDR3 region is CASSPSGYSNQPQHF. The CDR3 DNA reads TGTGCCAGCTCCCCGTCGGGTTATAGCAATCAGCCCCAGCATTTT. The chain combines TRBV9 with TRBJ1-5, with D hard to call. Germline V gene sequence: CDR1 SGDLS, CDR2 YYNGEE. The V end was cut by 7 bases, the J end by 0 bases, with 14 bases between. This CDR3 has 15 residues.

CDR3 sequence (DNA): TGTGCCAGCAGCCCCACGGGGGGAGGGCCCCGGGAAACGCAGTATTTT. It translates to CASSPTGGGPRETQYF. The chain carries TRBV28 and TRBJ2-3; 7 bases fit TRBD2. V lost 6 bases to trimming and J lost 9 bases; unmatched junction nucleotides: 18. Germline assignment: CDR1 MDHEN and CDR2 SYDVKM. This CDR3 is built from 16 residues.

This clone was detected a few times. V gene TRBV6-5 combines with J gene TRBJ1-6; 11 bases are shared with TRBD1. Germline V lookup: CDR1 MNHEY, CDR2 SVGAGI. J gave up 11 bases and V 6 bases, and 6 bases lay outside the gene matches. CDR3 length: 14 residues. The CDR3 DNA is TGTGCCAGCAGGGGGACAGGGGGGTATGCACCCCTCCACTTT. Its translation is CASRGTGGYAPLHF.

The chain uses TRBV28 and TRBJ2-1; D is possibly TRBD2 (6 bases). V was trimmed by 2 bases and J by 4 bases, leaving 12 bases between them. Per germline, CDR1 MDHEN and CDR2 SYDVKM. This CDR3 has 15 residues. CDR3 loop: CASSLMAGTYNEQFF. The CDR3 region has the DNA TGTGCCAGCAGTTTAATGGCGGGAACGTACAATGAGCAGTTCTTC. The full variable domain, rest sourced from reference TRBV28 and TRBJ2-1, is DVKVTQSSRYLVKRTGEKVFLECVQDMDHENMFWYRQDPGLGLRLIYFSYDVKMKEKGDIPEGYSVSREKKERFSLILESASTNQTSMYLCASSLMAGTYNEQFFGPGTRLTVL.

The chain carries TRBV28 and TRBJ1-5, with D possibly being TRBD1 (5 bases). From germline, CDR1 is MDHEN and CDR2 SYDVKM. The V end was cut by 2 bases, the J end by 3 bases, with 11 bases between. The CDR3 totals 15 residues. The chain's CDR3 is CASSLGRVYNQPQHF. The CDR3 region has the DNA TGTGCCAGCAGTTTAGGCAGGGTATACAATCAGCCCCAGCATTTT.

The CDR3 region is CASSPSTSGSSYNEQFF. As DNA, the CDR3 is TGTGCCAGCAGCCCCTCGACTAGCGGGAGCTCCTACAATGAGCAGTTCTTC. The chain is built from TRBV9 and TRBJ2-1, with 12 bases fitting TRBD2. Germline V CDR1 and CDR2: SGDLS, YYNGEE. Trimming at V came to 4 bases and at J to 0 bases, leaving 5 bases not matched to a gene. The CDR3 consists of 17 residues. Full variable domain (rest looked up from reference TRBV9 and TRBJ2-1): DSGVTQTPKHLITATGQRVTLRCSPRSGDLSVYWYQQSLDQGLQFLIQYYNGEERAKGNILERFSAQQFPDLHSELNLSSLELGDSALYFCASSPSTSGSSYNEQFFGPGTRLTVL.

V usage is TRBV5-4 and J usage is TRBJ2-3; possibly TRBD2 for D (7 bases). The V end was cut by 4 bases, the J end by 0 bases, with 15 bases between. There are 16 residues in the CDR3. CDR1 SGHNT and CDR2 YYREEE come from the germline V gene (reference sequence). The CDR3 DNA follows: TGTGCCAGCAGCACCAGCGGGGACACTAGCACAGATACGCAGTATTTT. Translation: CASSTSGDTSTDTQYF.

This chain connects TRBV19 to TRBJ2-2; D is possibly TRBD2 (5 bases). With 2 bases removed from V and 6 bases from J, the gap between germline ends came to 7 bases. CDR3 size: 13 residues. Germline CDR1 reads LNHDA; CDR2 reads SQIVND (reference sequence). The CDR3 coding sequence is TGTGCCAGTAGTATACCACTAGCCGGGGAGCTGTTTTTT. This encodes CASSIPLAGELFF.

This clone showed up just a few times. This chain uses TRBV5-4 with TRBJ1-2; a weak D match, TRBD1 (5 bases). The CDR3 has 14 residues. V was cut by 0 bases and J by 5 bases, with 11 bases left in between. Germline CDR1 SGHNT, CDR2 YYREEE (reference sequence). This CDR3 is CASSLDRQGYGYTF. The CDR3 DNA reads as TGTGCCAGCAGCTTGGATCGCCAGGGATATGGCTACACCTTC.

CDR3 nucleotides: TGCGCCAGCAGCCCGTACGGGGGGAGCAATCAGCCCCAGCATTTT. It yields the protein CASSPYGGSNQPQHF. The V call is TRBV5-1, the J call TRBJ1-5; tentatively, D is TRBD1 (5 bases). CDR3 length: 15 residues. V was cut by 4 bases and J by 1 base, with 12 bases left in between. CDR1 is SGHRS, CDR2 YFSETQ, per germline. Supplemented by reference TRBV5-1 and TRBJ1-5, the full variable domain reads KAGVTQTPRYLIKTRGQQVTLSCSPISGHRSVSWYQQTPGQGLQFLFEYFSETQRNKGNFPGRFSGRQFSNSRSEMNVSTLELGDSALYLCASSPYGGSNQPQHFGDGTRLSIL.

The J gene is TRBJ2-7, the V gene TRBV7-9, with 7 bases fitting TRBD2. The germline V gene has CDR1 SEHNR and CDR2 FQNEAQ (reference sequence). The CDR3 has 13 amino acids. The V gene end was trimmed by 5 bases and the J gene end by 1 base; junction bases not matched to a gene: 2. The CDR3 spells CASSRLASYEQYF. CDR3 DNA: TGTGCCAGCAGCCGACTAGCTTCCTACGAGCAGTACTTC.

The chain recombines TRBV3-1 (or the pseudogene TRBV3-2) with TRBJ1-5; a weak D match, TRBD1 (6 bases). V lost 9 bases, J lost 4 bases, and 10 bases lay in between. The CDR3 has 12 residues. Germline CDR1 is LGHDT and CDR2 is YNNKEL (reference sequence). The CDR3 coding sequence is TGTGCCAGTGGACAGAGGAATCAGCCCCAGCATTTT. Its protein product is CASGQRNQPQHF.

The V call is TRBV28, the J call TRBJ1-6, with D perhaps matching TRBD1 (5 bases). V was shortened by 3 bases and J by 5 bases, with 8 bases between the two germline ends. Per the germline V gene, CDR1 is MDHEN and CDR2 is SYDVKM. The CDR3 runs to 14 residues. In DNA, the CDR3 is TGTGCCAGCAGTTTTTCAGGGCATAATTCACCCCTCCACTTT. Its protein is CASSFSGHNSPLHF. The full variable domain, rest sourced from reference TRBV28 and TRBJ1-6, is DVKVTQSSRYLVKRTGEKVFLECVQDMDHENMFWYRQDPGLGLRLIYFSYDVKMKEKGDIPEGYSVSREKKERFSLILESASTNQTSMYLCASSFSGHNSPLHFGNGTRLTVT.